A single sample is the source of the 17 T cell receptor beta chains below, sequenced in a study of T cells after yellow fever vaccination. MiXCR, applied by TCRdb to the 5' RACE reads, yields one record per CDR3 protein. The table has 100,000 to 150,000 distinct CDR3 sequences, 6% to 8% seen once; the top ten hold 2.5%. Specimen: CD4+ T cells sorted from PBMCs, collected more than 8 days after the first yellow fever vaccination. The receptors originated from a man aged 18 to 30 who received the YFV17D yellow fever vaccine.

This clonotype has ten or more counts. The V call is TRBV20-1, the J call TRBJ1-4; 9 nucleotides line up with TRBD1. This CDR3 is built from 13 residues. Germline trimming cut 5 bases from V and 10 bases from J; bases unmatched to any gene: 8. CDR1 is DFQATT and CDR2 is SNEGSKA in the germline V gene (reference sequence). The CDR3 bases are TGCAGTGCTCCAGGACAGGGGAACGGAAAACTGTTTTTT. This gives the protein CSAPGQGNGKLFF.

This clonotype was found many times. The chain uses TRBV20-1 and TRBJ1-1, with 11 bases aligning to TRBD1. Germline V gene sequence: CDR1 DFQATT, CDR2 SNEGSKA (reference sequence). J lost 1 base, V lost 7 bases, and 11 bases had no gene match. The CDR3 loop spans 16 amino acids. The CDR3: CSGSPGQGAPNTEAFF. DNA for the CDR3: TGCAGTGGAAGCCCCGGACAGGGGGCTCCGAACACTGAAGCTTTCTTT.

At least ten counts were recorded for this clonotype. The chain employs TRBV7-2 and TRBJ2-6, with TRBD1 as a possible D gene (6 bases). The CDR3 extends over 15 amino acids. CDR1 and CDR2 from the germline V gene are SGHTA and FQGNSA. The V end was cut by 5 bases, the J end by 1 base, with 9 bases between. DNA of the CDR3: TGTGCCAGCAGCCAAGACAGGTCTGGGGCCAACGTCCTGACTTTC. Residues: CASSQDRSGANVLTF.

About this clonotype: One end of the junction varies from germline; a read error may be responsible. CDR3 in amino acids: CASSRSFGEDTAELFF. The CDR3 bases are TGTGCCAGCTCACGAAGCTTTGGGGAGGACACCGCGGAGCTGTTTTTT. The chain joins TRBV18 to TRBJ2-2; D might be TRBD2 (6 bases). Germline values: CDR1 KGHSH, CDR2 LQKENI. The CDR3 covers 16 residues.

This clonotype was seen repeatedly, ten times or more. The chain has TRBV10-3 and TRBJ1-4, with TRBD1 matching 7 bases. Germline CDR1 is ENHRY and CDR2 is SYGVKD. The CDR3 covers 14 residues. V was clipped by 4 bases and J by 5 bases; unmatched bases: 4. In nucleotides, the CDR3 is TGTGCCATCAGTGCGGGACAGAAAAATGAAAAACTGTTTTTT. Protein: CAISAGQKNEKLFF.

With regard to this clonotype: The germline gene is not matched at one end of the junction; a read error may be the cause. CDR3: CSASAGNQETQHF. DNA of the CDR3: TGCAGTGCTAGCGCCGGGAACCAAGAGACCCAGCACTTC. The chain recombines TRBV20-1 with TRBJ2-5; D may be TRBD2 (5 bases). The CDR3 runs 13 residues. Germline lookup yields CDR1 DFQATT and CDR2 SNEGSKA (reference sequence).

This clonotype was counted ten times or more. J is TRBJ2-1 and V is TRBV12-3 or TRBV12-4, with D possibly matching TRBD2 (7 bases). The CDR3 has 15 amino acids. Trimming took off 7 bases at V and 9 bases at J, with 22 bases between the two ends. The CDR3 spells CASIPRGGGTGEQFF. The DNA for the CDR3 is TGTGCCAGCATCCCACGTGGGGGGGGCACCGGTGAGCAGTTCTTC.

The V and J genes are TRBV9 and TRBJ2-4; D call uncertain. The CDR3 spans 14 residues. Germline CDR1 is SGDLS and CDR2 is YYNGEE. Trimming cost V 4 bases and J 1 base, with 9 bases left between them. CDR3 in amino acids: CASSPSPAKNIQYF. The CDR3, as DNA: TGTGCCAGCAGCCCGTCTCCCGCCAAAAACATTCAGTACTTC.

The table lists this clonotype with many counts. This chain joins TRBV12-3 or TRBV12-4 and TRBJ2-2; D may be TRBD2 (5 bases). V dropped 7 bases and J dropped 7 bases, with 22 bases sitting between them. The CDR3 is 16 residues long. CDR3 nucleotide sequence: TGTGCCAGCAACGCCCAAAGGGCGACTAAGTGCGGGGAGCTGTTTTTT. Translation gives CASNAQRATKCGELFF.

This clonotype was found a few times. This chain uses TRBV5-4 with TRBJ2-3, with TRBD2 matching over 11 bases. CDR1 and CDR2 from the germline V gene are SGHNT and YYREEE (reference sequence). V was clipped by 4 bases and J by 2 bases; unmatched bases: 6. The CDR3 is 16 residues long. CDR3 in amino acids: CASSPGTSGITDTQYF. In nucleotides, the CDR3 is TGTGCCAGCAGCCCCGGGACTAGCGGTATCACAGATACGCAGTATTTT.

There are many counts of this clonotype. V usage is TRBV29-1 and J usage is TRBJ1-4; D is perhaps TRBD1 (6 bases). Germline V gene data show CDR1 as SQVTM and CDR2 as ANQGSEA. The CDR3 totals 12 residues. V was trimmed by 6 bases and J by 6 bases, leaving 11 bases between them. This CDR3 reads CSVASGDEKLFF. The CDR3, as DNA: TGCAGCGTCGCTTCAGGGGATGAAAAACTGTTTTTT.

This clonotype has a handful of counts. The gene calls are TRBV5-6 and TRBJ2-7; 8 bases agree with TRBD1. V shed 4 bases, J shed 0 bases, and the junction held 6 bases outside the gene matches. CDR3 length: 15 residues. Germline V gene data show CDR1 as SGHDT and CDR2 as YYEEEE. This CDR3 reads CASSEQGDSSYEQYV. The DNA of the CDR3 is TGTGCCAGCAGCGAACAGGGGGACTCCTCCTACGAGCAGTACGTC.

This clonotype was picked up many times. The V gene is TRBV28, the J gene TRBJ2-7; D is ambiguous. The CDR3 covers 13 residues. V was cut by 2 bases and J by 2 bases, with 7 bases left in between. Germline V gene data show CDR1 as MDHEN and CDR2 as SYDVKM. The CDR3 is CASSLGVPYEQYV. CDR3 bases: TGTGCCAGCAGTTTAGGGGTTCCCTACGAGCAGTACGTC.

CDR3 sequence reads: CSVEGPRQGARYEQYF. CDR3 sequence (DNA): TGCAGCGTTGAAGGACCTAGACAGGGGGCCCGCTACGAGCAGTACTTC. The chain joins TRBV29-1 to TRBJ2-7, with 10 bases lining up with TRBD1. Trimming removed 1 base from V and 3 bases from J; junction bases left unmatched: 9. Germline CDR1 is SQVTM and CDR2 is ANQGSEA. The CDR3 loop spans 16 amino acids.

Of note for this clonotype: One end of the junction fails to match germline, which may point to a read error. The CDR3 DNA reads TGTGCCAGCTCACCAGGGGGTGGCCCAACGACCTACGGGCAGTACTTC. It yields the protein CASSPGGGPTTYGQYF. This chain uses TRBV18 with TRBJ2-7; D might be TRBD1 or TRBD2, each matching 5 bases. The CDR3 spans 16 residues. Germline V gene data show CDR1 as KGHSH and CDR2 as LQKENI.

At least ten counts were recorded for this clonotype. The chain has TRBV10-2 and TRBJ2-3; maybe TRBD2 (5 bases). Germline V lookup: CDR1 WSHSY, CDR2 SAAADI. V lost 3 bases, J lost 1 base, and 14 bases lay in between. The CDR3 is 16 amino acids. The CDR3 here is CASSEVARTRTDTQYF. The CDR3 region has the DNA TGCGCCAGCAGTGAAGTTGCCCGGACTCGCACAGATACGCAGTATTTT.

This clonotype has a count of ten or more. The J gene is TRBJ2-3, the V gene TRBV7-2, with 9 bases lining up with TRBD2. CDR3 size: 16 residues. CDR1 and CDR2 from the germline V gene are SGHTA and FQGNSA. V was clipped by 2 bases and J by 6 bases; unmatched bases: 9. The CDR3 coding sequence is TGTGCCAGCAGCTTACGGCCAGCGGGGGGCCTGGATACGCAGTATTTT. Its protein is CASSLRPAGGLDTQYF. Variable domain in full (rest from reference TRBV7-2 and TRBJ2-3): GAGVSQSPSNKVTEKGKDVELRCDPISGHTALYWYRQSLGQGLEFLIYFQGNSAPDKSGLPSDRFSAERTGGSVSTLTIQRTQQEDSAVYLCASSLRPAGGLDTQYFGPGTRLTVL.